This paragraph covers one T cell receptor (beta chain) sequence. Its antigen is not known. These data originate in a study of shared clonotypes between healthy human individuals. Study overall: A few men and a couple of women, aged 18 to 49, were donors.

Donors were healthy HIV-negative adults without recent acute infections or vaccinations. An even split of each subset's genomic DNA across several immunoSEQ plates was performed. The assay was immunoSEQ multiplex PCR, and TCRdb's table has in-frame clones only and misses some. The profile shows a few million clones, 85% to 95% of them singletons. Germline V lookup: CDR1 SEHNR, CDR2 FQNEAQ (reference sequence). The CDR3 totals 17 residues. The junction had 11 bases not matched to a gene; V was cut back by 4 bases and J by 1 base. Study-level results: Sequencing of the sorted subsets was shown by rarefaction to be incomplete despite large depth.

This clonotype was sampled from a man between 18 and 35 years old in good health. Sequenced input: naive CD4+ T cells sorted from blood. Subset noted: CD45RA+ positively selected. V and J are TRBV7-9 and TRBJ1-1, with 8 bases that match TRBD1. CDR3 sequence (DNA): TGTGCCAGCAGCTACGGACAGGGTGTTCCCCAGAACACTGAAGCTTTCTTT. Amino acids: CASSYGQGVPQNTEAFF.